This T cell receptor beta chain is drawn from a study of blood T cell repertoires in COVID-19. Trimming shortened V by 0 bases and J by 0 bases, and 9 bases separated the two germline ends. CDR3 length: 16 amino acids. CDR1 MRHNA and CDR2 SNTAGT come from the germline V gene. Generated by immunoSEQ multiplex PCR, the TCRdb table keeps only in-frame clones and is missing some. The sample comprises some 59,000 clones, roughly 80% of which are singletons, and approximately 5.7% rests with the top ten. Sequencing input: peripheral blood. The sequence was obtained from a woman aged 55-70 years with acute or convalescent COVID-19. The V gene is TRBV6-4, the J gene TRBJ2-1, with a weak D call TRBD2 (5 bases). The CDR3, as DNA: TGTGCCAGCAGTGACTCCCCCAGCGGCTCCTACAATGAGCAGTTCTTC. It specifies CASSDSPSGSYNEQFF.